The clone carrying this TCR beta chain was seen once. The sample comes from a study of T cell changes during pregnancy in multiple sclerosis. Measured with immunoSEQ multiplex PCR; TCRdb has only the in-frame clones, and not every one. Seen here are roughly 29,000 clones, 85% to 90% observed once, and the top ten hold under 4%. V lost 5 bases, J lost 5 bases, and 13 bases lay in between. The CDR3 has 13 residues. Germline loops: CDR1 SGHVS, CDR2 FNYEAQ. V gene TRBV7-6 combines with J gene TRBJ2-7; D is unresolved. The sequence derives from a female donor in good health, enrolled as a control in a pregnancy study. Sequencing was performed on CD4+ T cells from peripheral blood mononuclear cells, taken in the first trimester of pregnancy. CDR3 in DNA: TGTGCCAGCAGCCCATTGATGAGCGACGAGCAGTACTTC. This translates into CASSPLMSDEQYF.